The clone carrying this T cell receptor beta chain was counted only a few times. What it binds is not known. Disease duration under 2 months; hyperthyroidism patients were aged 18 to 65. Uncontrolled infection, other autoimmune disease, pregnancy or lactation led to exclusion. Amplification of TCR beta CDR3 regions used RNA as the template. The TCR CDR3 first-round RT-PCR relied on the HTBI primer set. MiXCR, run by TCRdb on the multiplex PCR reads, gives a single entry per CDR3 protein. The sample includes about 610,000 distinct CDR3 sequences, under 60% of them seen just once. The data were obtained in a study of T cells in Graves' hyperthyroidism and ophthalmopathy. Study outcomes and limitations: Most clonotypes that expanded in the thyroid above 0.001 also showed up in blood.

Per germline, CDR1 GTSNPN and CDR2 SVGIG (reference sequence). This CDR3 has 13 amino acids. V lost 6 bases and J 3 bases, leaving 14 bases between the germline ends. The specimen was peripheral blood or thyroid tissue (not recorded which). The receptor was isolated from a woman in her late teens or twenties with Graves' hyperthyroidism. V usage is TRBV30 and J usage is TRBJ1-1; D might be TRBD1 (6 bases). CDR3 loop: CACLRTAYTEAFF. CDR3 DNA: TGTGCCTGCCTAAGGACAGCATACACTGAAGCTTTCTTT. The whole variable domain, remainder taken from reference TRBV30 and TRBJ1-1, is SQTIHQWPATLVQPVGSPLSLECTVEGTSNPNLYWYRQAAGRGLQLLFYSVGIGQISSEVPQNLSASRPQDRQFILSSKKLLLSDSGFYLCACLRTAYTEAFFGQGTRLTVV.